These 16 T cell receptor beta chains originate from one sample sequenced in a study of blood T cell repertoires in COVID-19. Libraries were prepared by immunoSEQ multiplex PCR; TCRdb keeps only in-frame clonotypes and omits some of them. The data hold 150,000 to 200,000 clones, with over 60% observed a single time. Specimen: peripheral blood. The receptors were gathered from a woman in her seventies with acute or convalescent COVID-19.

V and J are TRBV7-9 and TRBJ2-3; TRBD2 matches at 7 bases. Losses at the gene ends were 7 bases for V and 4 bases for J; bases not matched to a gene: 8. CDR3 length: 14 residues. Germline V CDR1 and CDR2: SEHNR, FQNEAQ (reference sequence). CDR3 coding DNA: TGTGCCAGCACCGGGGAGGGAGGAGCAGATACGCAGTATTTT. Protein product: CASTGEGGADTQYF. Full variable domain (remainder filled in from reference TRBV7-9 and TRBJ2-3): DTGVSQNPRHKITKRGQNVTFRCDPISEHNRLYWYRQTLGQGPEFLTYFQNEAQLEKSRLLSDRFSAERPKGSFSTLEIQRTEQGDSAMYLCASTGEGGADTQYFGPGTRLTVL.

In this sample, this clone turned up a few times. This rearrangement joins TRBV21-1 to TRBJ2-7; the tabulated D call, TRBD2, remains unverified against the DNA. TRBV21-1 counts as a pseudogene. This CDR3 has 15 residues. The CDR3 protein is CASSNLTRTFYEQYF. CDR3 sequence (DNA): TGTGCCAGCAGCAACCTGACTAGAACGTTCTACGAGCAGTACTTC.

The chain recombines TRBV7-3 with TRBJ2-3; 8 bases are shared with TRBD1. The germline CDR1 and CDR2 sequences are SGHTA and FQGTGA. With V trimmed by 5 bases and J by 4 bases, 2 bases remained unmatched. The CDR3 extends over 13 amino acids. CDR3 bases: TGTGCCAGCAGCCTGACAGGGGCAGATACGCAGTATTTT. It yields the protein CASSLTGADTQYF.

The chain's CDR3 is CASSGTGTSGRNEQFF. The CDR3 DNA sequence: TGTGCCAGCAGTGGGACCGGGACTAGCGGGAGGAACGAGCAGTTCTTC. The chain is built from TRBV2 and TRBJ2-1, with TRBD2 matching over 15 bases. The CDR3 covers 16 residues. V shed 4 bases, J shed 10 bases, and the junction held 8 bases outside the gene matches. The germline gives CDR1 SNHLY, CDR2 FYNNEI.

This clone was seen only once. The chain combines TRBV7-3 with TRBJ2-3; 7 nucleotides match TRBD1. V lost 9 bases and J lost 2; bases outside the gene matches: 8. Germline V gene lookup returns CDR1 SGHTA and CDR2 FQGTGA. The length of the CDR3 is 14 residues. The CDR3: CASSPGQSTDTQYF. CDR3 nucleotide sequence: TGTGCCAGTTCACCGGGACAGTCCACAGATACGCAGTATTTT.

The rearrangement links TRBV12-3 or TRBV12-4 to TRBJ2-7; possible D gene TRBD2, 6 bases. This CDR3 comprises 13 residues. The ends were cut back, 5 bases at V and 6 bases at J, with 14 bases in the middle. As DNA, the CDR3 is TGTGCCAGCAGTCCCCGGGACTTCTCCGAGCAGTACTTC. Translating it yields CASSPRDFSEQYF.

The CDR3 DNA is TGTGCCAGCACAGGCAGGACTAGCGAGGGCAATGAGCAGTTCTTC. Amino acids: CASTGRTSEGNEQFF. The chain combines TRBV2 with TRBJ2-1; 9 bases are a match to TRBD2. V was clipped by 7 bases and J by 6 bases; unmatched bases: 10. The CDR3 spans 15 residues. CDR1 SNHLY and CDR2 FYNNEI come from the germline V gene.

This clone was observed a single time. The genes are TRBV5-5 and TRBJ2-7; tentatively, D is TRBD1 (6 bases). The CDR3 totals 13 residues. The germline V gene encodes CDR1 SGHKS and CDR2 YYEKEE (reference sequence). The V gene lost 2 bases and the J gene lost 5 bases, with 11 bases spanning the gap. The CDR3 protein is CASSFPGVDEQYF. CDR3 nucleotides: TGTGCCAGCAGCTTCCCAGGGGTCGACGAGCAGTACTTC.

This chain joins TRBV5-1 and TRBJ2-5, with no clear D. Germline CDR1 is SGHRS and CDR2 is YFSETQ. The length of the CDR3 is 15 residues. V shed 4 bases and J shed 1 base, with 14 bases lying between them. CDR3 in amino acids: CASSLSSTGQETQYF. The CDR3 DNA follows: TGCGCCAGCAGCCTTAGCTCGACGGGCCAAGAGACCCAGTACTTC.

This chain uses TRBV25-1 with TRBJ2-2, with 11 bases lining up with TRBD2. The CDR3 is 18 amino acids. Germline V lookup: CDR1 MGHDK, CDR2 SYGVNS. The J segment lost 0 bases and the V segment lost 7 bases, leaving 10 bases of the junction unmatched. The CDR3 loop is CASMATSGKAANTGELFF. In DNA, the CDR3 is TGTGCCAGCATGGCGACTAGCGGGAAGGCGGCGAACACCGGGGAGCTGTTTTTT.

J is TRBJ2-2 and V is TRBV18, with D tentatively TRBD1 (6 bases). V lost 6 bases and J lost 0, with 14 bases in between. The CDR3 runs 16 residues. Germline V gives CDR1 KGHSH, CDR2 LQKENI. CDR3 residues: CASSRTGPSNTGELFF. For the CDR3, the DNA is TGTGCCAGCTCTAGAACAGGGCCTTCGAACACCGGGGAGCTGTTTTTT.

The chain uses TRBV7-2 and TRBJ1-1, with D uncertain. The CDR3 runs to 12 residues. Trimming removed 2 bases at V and 6 bases at J, with 7 bases between. Germline V gives CDR1 SGHTA, CDR2 FQGNSA. CDR3 bases: TGTGCCAGCAGCTTAAGAGGCGCTGAAGCTTTCTTT. Translation: CASSLRGAEAFF.

This clone appeared a single time. The V and J genes are TRBV27 and TRBJ2-1; 10 positions match TRBD1. Trimming at V came to 5 bases and at J to 3 bases, leaving 1 base not matched to a gene. The germline gives CDR1 MNHEY, CDR2 SMNVEV (reference sequence). This CDR3 has 14 residues. The CDR3 loop reads CASSRDRGYNEQFF. For the CDR3, the DNA is TGTGCCAGCAGTCGGGACAGGGGCTACAATGAGCAGTTCTTC.

This clone was seen only once. V gene TRBV19 combines with J gene TRBJ1-3; D not resolved. The CDR3 totals 16 residues. Per germline, CDR1 LNHDA and CDR2 SQIVND (reference sequence). V shed 3 bases and J shed 1 base, with 13 bases lying between them. The DNA for the CDR3 is TGTGCCAGTAGTATCGGTTACCCGGGGTCTGGAAACACCATATATTTT. Amino acids: CASSIGYPGSGNTIYF.

The chain carries TRBV3-1 (or the pseudogene TRBV3-2) and TRBJ2-1; 13 bases align to TRBD2. Trimming removed 0 bases from V and 6 bases from J; junction bases left unmatched: 5. Germline V lookup: CDR1 LGHDT, CDR2 YNNKEL (reference sequence). CDR3 length: 17 amino acids. CDR3 sequence: CASSQEVRTSGSNEQFF. DNA of the CDR3: TGTGCCAGCAGCCAAGAGGTACGGACTAGCGGGAGCAATGAGCAGTTCTTC.

This chain links TRBV6-5 with TRBJ1-1; D uncertain. Germline CDR1 MNHEY, CDR2 SVGAGI. This CDR3 spans 13 amino acids. The V gene lost 4 bases and the J gene lost 5 bases, with 11 bases spanning the gap. CDR3 bases: TGTGCCAGCAGTTCCCGACTTAGGACTGAAGCTTTCTTT. As protein: CASSSRLRTEAFF.